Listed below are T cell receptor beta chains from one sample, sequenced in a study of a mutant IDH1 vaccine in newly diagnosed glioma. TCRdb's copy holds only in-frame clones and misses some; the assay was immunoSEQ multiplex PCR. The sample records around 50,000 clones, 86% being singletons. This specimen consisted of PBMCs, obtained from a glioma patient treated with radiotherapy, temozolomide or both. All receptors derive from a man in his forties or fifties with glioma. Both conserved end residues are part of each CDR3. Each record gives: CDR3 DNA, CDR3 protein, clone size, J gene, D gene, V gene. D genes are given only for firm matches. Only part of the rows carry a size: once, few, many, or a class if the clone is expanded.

CDR3 DNA: TGTGCCAGCGCCGGGGGGACAGGGGGCAATGAGCAGTTCTTC
CDR3 protein: CASAGGTGGNEQFF
clone size: once
J gene: TRBJ2-1
D gene: TRBD1
V gene: TRBV6-4

CDR3 DNA: TGTGCCAGCAGCTATGGGGGGGGTAGGCGGACCCAGTACTTC
CDR3 protein: CASSYGGGRRTQYF
clone size: -
J gene: TRBJ2-5
D gene: TRBD2
V gene: TRBV5-6

CDR3 DNA: TGTGCCACCGTCCGGGACCGAAGCACAGATACGCAGTATTTT
CDR3 protein: CATVRDRSTDTQYF
clone size: once
J gene: TRBJ2-3
D gene: -
V gene: TRBV2

CDR3 DNA: TGCGCCAGCAGCTCGACACCTTCCTATGGCTACACCTTC
CDR3 protein: CASSSTPSYGYTF
clone size: -
J gene: TRBJ1-2
D gene: -
V gene: TRBV5-1

CDR3 DNA: TGTGCCAGTAGTATGGCGGGAGGGCGGTTACGAGCCACGCAGTATTTT
CDR3 protein: CASSMAGGRLRATQYF
clone size: few
J gene: TRBJ2-3
D gene: TRBD2
V gene: TRBV19

CDR3 DNA: TGTGCCAGCAGCTTAGTATACACCGGGGAGCTGTTTTTT
CDR3 protein: CASSLVYTGELFF
clone size: -
J gene: TRBJ2-2
D gene: -
V gene: TRBV7-8

CDR3 DNA: TGTGCCAGCAGTGAAGCGAGGAGTGGCACAGATACGCAGTATTTT
CDR3 protein: CASSEARSGTDTQYF
clone size: once
J gene: TRBJ2-3
D gene: -
V gene: TRBV2

CDR3 DNA: TGTGCCAGCACCGCCGGGACAGGGAACGGCGAGCAGTACTTC
CDR3 protein: CASTAGTGNGEQYF
clone size: -
J gene: TRBJ2-7
D gene: TRBD1
V gene: TRBV6-5

CDR3 DNA: TGTGCCTGCAGGACTAGCGGCCTACCCTACGAGCAGTACTTC
CDR3 protein: CACRTSGLPYEQYF
clone size: -
J gene: TRBJ2-7
D gene: TRBD2
V gene: TRBV6-1

CDR3 DNA: TGTGCCAGCAGTGTCGGGAGGCAGGGCGACAATCAGCCCCAGCATTTT
CDR3 protein: CASSVGRQGDNQPQHF
clone size: few
J gene: TRBJ1-5
D gene: -
V gene: TRBV2

CDR3 DNA: TGTGCCACCGAGGACAGGGTCGGGGAAAAACTGTTTTTT
CDR3 protein: CATEDRVGEKLFF
clone size: -
J gene: TRBJ1-4
D gene: TRBD1
V gene: TRBV10-3

CDR3 DNA: TGTGCCAGCAGTTCAGGGAGGAACGAGCAGTACTTC
CDR3 protein: CASSSGRNEQYF
clone size: -
J gene: TRBJ2-7
D gene: -
V gene: TRBV13

CDR3 DNA: TGTGCCAGCAGCAAGGACAGGGTAGGCTATGGCTACACCTTC
CDR3 protein: CASSKDRVGYGYTF
clone size: -
J gene: TRBJ1-2
D gene: TRBD1
V gene: TRBV28

CDR3 DNA: TGTGCCAGCAGCTTTTCCCGATCCCGAGCCGGGGAGCTGTTTTTT
CDR3 protein: CASSFSRSRAGELFF
clone size: -
J gene: TRBJ2-2
D gene: -
V gene: TRBV13

CDR3 DNA: TGTGCCAGCAGCGTATTCCATTGGGGTTCCCGGGAGACCCAGTACTTC
CDR3 protein: CASSVFHWGSRETQYF
clone size: -
J gene: TRBJ2-5
D gene: -
V gene: TRBV9

CDR3 DNA: TGCGCCAGCAGCTTGGGATCCTCGGGGGCCAATGAGCAGTTCTTC
CDR3 protein: CASSLGSSGANEQFF
clone size: -
J gene: TRBJ2-1
D gene: -
V gene: TRBV5-1

CDR3 DNA: TGTGCCAGCGCTAGGACAGGGAACACTGAAGCTTTCTTT
CDR3 protein: CASARTGNTEAFF
clone size: -
J gene: TRBJ1-1
D gene: TRBD1
V gene: TRBV18

CDR3 DNA: TGTGCCAGCAGCCTCCAACAGGGGGCTGAAGCTTTCTTT
CDR3 protein: CASSLQQGAEAFF
clone size: -
J gene: TRBJ1-1
D gene: TRBD1
V gene: TRBV7-2

CDR3 DNA: TGTGCCAGTAGTATAGATCTTGGAGAACTCTACGAGCAGTACTTC
CDR3 protein: CASSIDLGELYEQYF
clone size: -
J gene: TRBJ2-7
D gene: -
V gene: TRBV19

CDR3 DNA: TGCGCCAGCGAGACATCCTACGAGCAGTACTTC
CDR3 protein: CASETSYEQYF
clone size: -
J gene: TRBJ2-7
D gene: -
V gene: TRBV5-1

CDR3 DNA: TGCAGCGTTGAAAGACGCGGGACTAGCGGGACGCAGGGTGAGCAGTTCTTC
CDR3 protein: CSVERRGTSGTQGEQFF
clone size: -
J gene: TRBJ2-1
D gene: TRBD2
V gene: TRBV29-1

CDR3 DNA: TGTGCCAGCAGCTTGGGGCCGGTGGCAGGGATCTCTGGGGCCAACGTCCTGACTTTC
CDR3 protein: CASSLGPVAGISGANVLTF
clone size: -
J gene: TRBJ2-6
D gene: -
V gene: TRBV7-3

CDR3 DNA: TGTGCCAGCACCCGAGGGGGTGAAAAACTGTTTTTT
CDR3 protein: CASTRGGEKLFF
clone size: -
J gene: TRBJ1-4
D gene: -
V gene: TRBV6-6

CDR3 DNA: TGTGCCATCAATACAGGGGGCGGGAATGAGCAGTTCTTC
CDR3 protein: CAINTGGGNEQFF
clone size: once
J gene: TRBJ2-1
D gene: TRBD1
V gene: TRBV10-3

CDR3 DNA: TGTGCCAGCTCACGCAGGGGGGGACCAAGTGGCTACGAGCAGTACTTC
CDR3 protein: CASSRRGGPSGYEQYF
clone size: -
J gene: TRBJ2-7
D gene: -
V gene: TRBV18

CDR3 DNA: TGTGCCAGCAGTCTCAGGGGTCGGACTGAAGCTTTCTTT
CDR3 protein: CASSLRGRTEAFF
clone size: once
J gene: TRBJ1-1
D gene: -
V gene: TRBV6-5

CDR3 DNA: TGTGCCAGCTCTGTAACGGGGGTGGCCAAAAACATTCAGTACTTC
CDR3 protein: CASSVTGVAKNIQYF
clone size: -
J gene: TRBJ2-4
D gene: -
V gene: TRBV18

CDR3 DNA: TGTGCCAGCAGCTTAGGGGGACAGAGAAATGAAAAACTGTTTTTT
CDR3 protein: CASSLGGQRNEKLFF
clone size: -
J gene: TRBJ1-4
D gene: TRBD1
V gene: TRBV28

CDR3 DNA: TGTGCCAGCAGCTCACGTGCAGGGGGCGCAGGGAACACTGAAGCTTTCTTT
CDR3 protein: CASSSRAGGAGNTEAFF
clone size: -
J gene: TRBJ1-1
D gene: TRBD1
V gene: TRBV7-6

CDR3 DNA: TGTGCCAGCAAACAGGGACAAGAGACCCAGTACTTC
CDR3 protein: CASKQGQETQYF
clone size: -
J gene: TRBJ2-5
D gene: -
V gene: TRBV28

CDR3 DNA: TGTGCCAGCAGAGGGGGGGTACGTGCCTACGAGCAGTACTTC
CDR3 protein: CASRGGVRAYEQYF
clone size: -
J gene: TRBJ2-7
D gene: -
V gene: TRBV4-2

CDR3 DNA: TGTGCCAGCAGCGTCGGGTGGCCTAGCGGGAGTGATACGCAGTATTTT
CDR3 protein: CASSVGWPSGSDTQYF
clone size: -
J gene: TRBJ2-3
D gene: TRBD2
V gene: TRBV9

CDR3 DNA: TGCGCCAGCAGCAGGTTTGGCGGAGACTACGAGCAGTACTTC
CDR3 protein: CASSRFGGDYEQYF
clone size: -
J gene: TRBJ2-7
D gene: -
V gene: TRBV5-1

CDR3 DNA: TGTGCCAGCCTCGGGCCCGGGGGAGGCTACACCTTC
CDR3 protein: CASLGPGGGYTF
clone size: -
J gene: TRBJ1-2
D gene: -
V gene: TRBV27

CDR3 DNA: TGTGCCAGCAGCTTAGTCGGGGATGAGCAGTACTTC
CDR3 protein: CASSLVGDEQYF
clone size: -
J gene: TRBJ2-7
D gene: -
V gene: TRBV7-9

CDR3 DNA: TGTGCCAGCAGTTACTCGCACCAGGGGGCAAACTATGGCTACACCTTC
CDR3 protein: CASSYSHQGANYGYTF
clone size: -
J gene: TRBJ1-2
D gene: TRBD1
V gene: TRBV6-5

CDR3 DNA: TGTGCCAGTGGGACTACCTACAATGAGCAGTTCTTC
CDR3 protein: CASGTTYNEQFF
clone size: -
J gene: TRBJ2-1
D gene: TRBD2
V gene: TRBV9

CDR3 DNA: TGTGCCATCAGTCAGCGGGAGGGCCCCGGGGAGCTGTTTTTT
CDR3 protein: CAISQREGPGELFF
clone size: -
J gene: TRBJ2-2
D gene: TRBD2
V gene: TRBV10-3

CDR3 DNA: TGTGCCAGCAGCTTTGGGCGGAGAGGCGAAAAACTGTTTTTT
CDR3 protein: CASSFGRRGEKLFF
clone size: -
J gene: TRBJ1-4
D gene: -
V gene: TRBV11-1

CDR3 DNA: TGTGCCAGCAGCTCCGTGACTAGCGGGCGGGCCGAGCAGTACTTC
CDR3 protein: CASSSVTSGRAEQYF
clone size: -
J gene: TRBJ2-7
D gene: TRBD2
V gene: TRBV11-2

CDR3 DNA: TGTGCCAGCAGTTTATCCCAGCCCACCTACGAGCAGTACTTC
CDR3 protein: CASSLSQPTYEQYF
clone size: -
J gene: TRBJ2-7
D gene: -
V gene: TRBV27

CDR3 DNA: TGTGCCAGCCGCGCGGGGGGGCTCCGGGAGACCCAGTACTTC
CDR3 protein: CASRAGGLRETQYF
clone size: -
J gene: TRBJ2-5
D gene: TRBD2
V gene: TRBV7-8

CDR3 DNA: TGCAGCGTTAAGAGACTAGCGGCGAACACCGGGGAGCTGTTTTTT
CDR3 protein: CSVKRLAANTGELFF
clone size: once
J gene: TRBJ2-2
D gene: TRBD2
V gene: TRBV29-1

CDR3 DNA: TGCGCCAGCAGCGCCGGGACTAGCAGGACCGGGGAGCTGTTTTTT
CDR3 protein: CASSAGTSRTGELFF
clone size: few
J gene: TRBJ2-2
D gene: TRBD2
V gene: TRBV5-1

CDR3 DNA: TGTGCCAGCGGTGGGGCGGCCATGAACACTGAAGCTTTCTTT
CDR3 protein: CASGGAAMNTEAFF
clone size: -
J gene: TRBJ1-1
D gene: -
V gene: TRBV28

CDR3 DNA: TGCAGTGCTACTCCTTTCACTGAAGCTTTCTTT
CDR3 protein: CSATPFTEAFF
clone size: -
J gene: TRBJ1-1
D gene: -
V gene: TRBV20-1

CDR3 DNA: TGTGCCAGCAGTTTACAGGCGACACAAGTTCAGCCCCAGCATTTT
CDR3 protein: CASSLQATQVQPQHF
clone size: -
J gene: TRBJ1-5
D gene: -
V gene: TRBV6-5

CDR3 DNA: TGTGCCAGCAGCTTAGGTGCCAACCGAGGGCTCTTC
CDR3 protein: CASSLGANRGLF
clone size: -
J gene: TRBJ2-1
D gene: -
V gene: TRBV7-9

CDR3 DNA: TGTGCCAGCAGTCGACAGGGGGGGTCTGGCTACACCTTC
CDR3 protein: CASSRQGGSGYTF
clone size: once
J gene: TRBJ1-2
D gene: TRBD1
V gene: TRBV6-5

CDR3 DNA: TGCGCCAGCAGCCAAGATCCAGAGAGGGCGCAGTATTTT
CDR3 protein: CASSQDPERAQYF
clone size: -
J gene: TRBJ2-3
D gene: -
V gene: TRBV4-1

CDR3 DNA: TGCGCCAGCAGTCGAGCGGGAGGGTACAATGAGCAGTTCTTC
CDR3 protein: CASSRAGGYNEQFF
clone size: -
J gene: TRBJ2-1
D gene: TRBD2
V gene: TRBV4-1

CDR3 DNA: TGCGCCAGCAGCTTGGAGGGCCAAGAGACCCAGTACTTC
CDR3 protein: CASSLEGQETQYF
clone size: once
J gene: TRBJ2-5
D gene: -
V gene: TRBV5-1

CDR3 DNA: TGTGCCAGCAGCTTAGCGAGTCGGATTTACGAGCAGTACTTC
CDR3 protein: CASSLASRIYEQYF
clone size: -
J gene: TRBJ2-7
D gene: -
V gene: TRBV7-2

CDR3 DNA: TGTGCCAGCAGTTTTTTAATGGACAGGGCATACACCGGGGAGCTGTTTTTT
CDR3 protein: CASSFLMDRAYTGELFF
clone size: -
J gene: TRBJ2-2
D gene: TRBD1
V gene: TRBV27

CDR3 DNA: TGCGCCAGCAGTATAGCTGAATCCTACGAGCAGTACTTC
CDR3 protein: CASSIAESYEQYF
clone size: -
J gene: TRBJ2-7
D gene: -
V gene: TRBV5-1

CDR3 DNA: TGTGCCATCAAGACGAGGCAAGACACTGAAGCTTTCTTT
CDR3 protein: CAIKTRQDTEAFF
clone size: -
J gene: TRBJ1-1
D gene: -
V gene: TRBV10-3

CDR3 DNA: TGCGCCAGCAGCCCAACCGGGACAGGGCTTAGCGAGCAGTACTTC
CDR3 protein: CASSPTGTGLSEQYF
clone size: -
J gene: TRBJ2-7
D gene: TRBD1
V gene: TRBV4-1

CDR3 DNA: TGTGCCAGCACACGGGACTTAAGCTCCTACAATGAGCAGTTCTTC
CDR3 protein: CASTRDLSSYNEQFF
clone size: -
J gene: TRBJ2-1
D gene: -
V gene: TRBV6-5

CDR3 DNA: TGTGCCAGCTCACCACGGGGTGTAGATACGCAGTATTTT
CDR3 protein: CASSPRGVDTQYF
clone size: -
J gene: TRBJ2-3
D gene: -
V gene: TRBV18